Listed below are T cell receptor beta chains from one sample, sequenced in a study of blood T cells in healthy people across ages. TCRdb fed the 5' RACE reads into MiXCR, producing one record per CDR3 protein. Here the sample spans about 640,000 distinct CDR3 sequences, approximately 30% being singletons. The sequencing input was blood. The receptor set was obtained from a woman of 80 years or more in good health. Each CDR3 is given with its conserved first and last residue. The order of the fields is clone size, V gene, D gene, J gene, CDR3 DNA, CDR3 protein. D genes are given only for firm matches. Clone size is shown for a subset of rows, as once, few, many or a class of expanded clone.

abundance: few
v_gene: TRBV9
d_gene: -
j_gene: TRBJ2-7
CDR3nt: TGTGCCAGCAGCGTAGTTCCGGAAGCCCACAGTGAGCAGTACTTC
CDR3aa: CASSVVPEAHSEQYF

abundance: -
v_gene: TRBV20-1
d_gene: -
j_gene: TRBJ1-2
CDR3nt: TGCAGTGCTCCAACCTCACCCGGGAACTATGGCTACACCTTC
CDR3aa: CSAPTSPGNYGYTF

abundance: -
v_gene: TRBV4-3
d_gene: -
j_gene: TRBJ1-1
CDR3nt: TGCGCCAGCAGCCGAGATAGGACATTGAACACTGAAGCTTTCTTT
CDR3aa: CASSRDRTLNTEAFF

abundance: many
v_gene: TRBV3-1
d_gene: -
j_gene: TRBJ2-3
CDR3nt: TGTGCCAGCAGCCAATTCTACGGCGCAGATACGCAGTATTTT
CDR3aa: CASSQFYGADTQYF

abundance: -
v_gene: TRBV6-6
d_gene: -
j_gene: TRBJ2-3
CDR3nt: TGTGCCAGCAGTTACCCATACACAGATACGCAGTATTTT
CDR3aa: CASSYPYTDTQYF

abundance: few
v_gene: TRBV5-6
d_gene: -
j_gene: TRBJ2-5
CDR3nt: TGTGCCAGCAGCCCGGTCCTAAGCCCGGCCGGGACCCAGTACTTC
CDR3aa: CASSPVLSPAGTQYF

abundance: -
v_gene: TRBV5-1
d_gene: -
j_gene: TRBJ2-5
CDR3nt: TGCGCCAGCAGCTTCGGGGGGCCAGGCGAGACCCAGTACTTC
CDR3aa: CASSFGGPGETQYF

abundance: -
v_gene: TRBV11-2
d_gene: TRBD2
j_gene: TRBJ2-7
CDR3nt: TGTGCCAGCAGCTTAGCCGTAACTAGCGGGAACCCCTACGAGCAGTACTTC
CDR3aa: CASSLAVTSGNPYEQYF

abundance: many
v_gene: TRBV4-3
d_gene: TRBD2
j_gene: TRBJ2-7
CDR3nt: TGCGCCAGCAGCCAAGGACTAGCGGGGGTGTACGAGCAGTACTTC
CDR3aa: CASSQGLAGVYEQYF

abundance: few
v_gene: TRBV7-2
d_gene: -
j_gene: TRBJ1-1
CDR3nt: TGTGCCAGCAGCTTAGGGGTCTTTGGGTTTAGGACTGAAGCTTTCTTT
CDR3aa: CASSLGVFGFRTEAFF

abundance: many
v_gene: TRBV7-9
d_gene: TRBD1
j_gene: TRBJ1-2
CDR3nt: TGTGCCAGCAGCTTCGGACAGGGGGACTACACCTTC
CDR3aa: CASSFGQGDYTF

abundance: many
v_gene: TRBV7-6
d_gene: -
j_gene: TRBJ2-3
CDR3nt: TGTGCCAGCAGCTTAGCGGACAGCCTCCGTGGAACAGATACGCAGTATTTT
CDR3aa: CASSLADSLRGTDTQYF

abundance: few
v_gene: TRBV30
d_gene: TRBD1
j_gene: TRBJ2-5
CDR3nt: TGTGCCTGGAGCACAGGGGCGACGGAGACCCAGTACTTC
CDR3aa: CAWSTGATETQYF

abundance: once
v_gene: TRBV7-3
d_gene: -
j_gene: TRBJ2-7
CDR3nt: TGTGCCAGCAGCTTCGGCAGGAAGGAATACAATGGGCAGTACTTC
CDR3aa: CASSFGRKEYNGQYF

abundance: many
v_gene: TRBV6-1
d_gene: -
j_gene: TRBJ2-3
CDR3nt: TGTGCCAGCAGTATCGGGCCTAACACAGATACGCAGTATTTT
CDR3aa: CASSIGPNTDTQYF

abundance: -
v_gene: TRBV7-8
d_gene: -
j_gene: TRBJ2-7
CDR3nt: TGTGCCAGCAGCTCCGGAAGGGGGTCCAGCTCCTACGAGCAGTACTTC
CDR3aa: CASSSGRGSSSYEQYF

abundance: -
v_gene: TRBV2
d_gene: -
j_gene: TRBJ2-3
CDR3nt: TGTGCCAGCAGTGAAGCGCGGGGTTACACAGATACGCAGTATTTT
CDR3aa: CASSEARGYTDTQYF